Shown below are 30 T cell receptor beta chains from a single sample sequenced in a study of shared clonotypes between healthy human individuals. The table came from immunoSEQ multiplex PCR; TCRdb's copy has only in-frame clones and leaves some out. The sample consists of around 700,000 clones, more than 70% of them appearing once. The sequencing sample was made of memory CD4+ T cells sorted from blood. Subset in this sample: CD45RA-negative fraction. Source of these receptors: a woman in her 30s in good health.

The V call is TRBV28, the J call TRBJ2-1, with D perhaps TRBD2 (6 bases). The length of the CDR3 is 13 residues. Germline V gives CDR1 MDHEN, CDR2 SYDVKM. V was clipped by 1 base and J by 10 bases, with 11 bases between them. In nucleotides, the CDR3 is TGTGCCAGCAGTTTATATGCGGGGCGGGAGCAGTTCTTC. It is translated as CASSLYAGREQFF.

The V call is TRBV18, the J call TRBJ2-3; 13 bases are shared with TRBD2. The germline gives CDR1 KGHSH, CDR2 LQKENI. V was clipped by 6 bases and J by 0 bases; unmatched bases: 6. The CDR3 contains 17 residues. The CDR3 loop is CASSQRLAGGSTDTQYF. The CDR3 DNA follows: TGTGCCAGCTCCCAAAGACTAGCGGGAGGTAGCACAGATACGCAGTATTTT.

The V gene is TRBV27, the J gene TRBJ1-1; tentatively, D is TRBD1 (6 bases). The CDR3 has 14 amino acids. Between the trimmed V and J ends, which lost 6 bases and 8 bases, there was a span of 19 bases. Germline CDR1 reads MNHEY; CDR2 reads SMNVEV (reference sequence). The CDR3: CASSRDPTGIEAFF. The DNA of the CDR3 is TGTGCCAGCAGCCGGGACCCGACAGGAATAGAAGCTTTCTTT.

V usage is TRBV7-9 and J usage is TRBJ1-1; perhaps TRBD1 as D (5 bases). Germline-derived CDR1 and CDR2 are SEHNR and FQNEAQ (reference sequence). V was cut by 1 base and J by 7 bases, with 7 bases left in between. The CDR3 contains 12 residues. In nucleotides, the CDR3 is TGTGCCAGCAGCTTAGTTACAGGTGAAGCTTTCTTT. This translates into CASSLVTGEAFF.

The rearrangement links TRBV5-4 to TRBJ2-1; no reliable D call. Germline CDR1 is SGHNT and CDR2 is YYREEE (reference sequence). Trimming cost V 0 bases and J 0 bases, with 7 bases left between them. The CDR3 runs 15 residues. As DNA, the CDR3 is TGTGCCAGCAGCTTGGACTCATCCTCCTACAATGAGCAGTTCTTC. Protein: CASSLDSSSYNEQFF.

With regard to this clone: In the same sample, other DNA sequences code for this CDR3. J is TRBJ2-5 and V is TRBV5-5; no definite D call. Per germline, CDR1 SGHKS and CDR2 YYEKEE (reference sequence). The length of the CDR3 is 11 residues. V was pared by 4 bases and J by 2 bases, with 3 bases between. Written as DNA, the CDR3 is TGTGCCAGCAGCGTTCAAGAGACCCAGTACTTC. This translates into CASSVQETQYF.

The chain links TRBV28 to TRBJ1-2; no clear D. Germline values: CDR1 MDHEN, CDR2 SYDVKM. Trimming removed 7 bases from V and 7 bases from J, with 19 bases in between. The length of the CDR3 is 14 residues. The CDR3 here is CASTVADGGGGYTF. The DNA of the CDR3 is TGTGCCAGCACCGTGGCGGACGGAGGTGGTGGCTACACCTTC.

The chain carries TRBV5-6 and TRBJ2-7; TRBD1 agrees at 7 bases. Unmatched junction bases numbered 11, after V lost 6 bases and J lost 2 bases. From germline, CDR1 is SGHDT and CDR2 YYEEEE. The CDR3 has 15 residues. Here the CDR3 reads CASNPIRQGTYEQYF. CDR3 bases: TGTGCCAGCAACCCGATACGACAGGGAACCTACGAGCAGTACTTC.

In its sample, this clone was seen a few times. The chain has TRBV5-1 and TRBJ2-2; no reliable D call. CDR1 and CDR2 (germline): SGHRS, YFSETQ. The V end was cut by 0 bases, the J end by 5 bases, with 11 bases between. The CDR3 has 15 residues. CDR3 nucleotide sequence: TGCGCCAGCAGCTTGGCTTCTGCTTGGACCGGGGAGCTGTTTTTT. This sequence encodes CASSLASAWTGELFF.

This chain links TRBV4-2 with TRBJ2-2, with D perhaps TRBD2 (6 bases). The CDR3 length is 17 residues. Per germline, CDR1 LGHNA and CDR2 YNFKEQ. The V end was cut by 0 bases, the J end by 4 bases, with 15 bases between. Here the CDR3 reads CASSQEVTRGGTGELFF. The CDR3 bases are TGTGCCAGCAGCCAAGAAGTGACTAGGGGAGGCACCGGGGAGCTGTTTTTT.

This chain joins TRBV19 and TRBJ1-1; TRBD1 might be the D (5 bases). This CDR3 comprises 14 residues. Germline lookup yields CDR1 LNHDA and CDR2 SQIVND (reference sequence). With 5 bases removed from V and 0 bases from J, the gap between germline ends came to 10 bases. The CDR3 bases are TGTGCCAGTAGTCTCGGGACCTTGAACACTGAAGCTTTCTTT. Encoded protein: CASSLGTLNTEAFF.

V gene TRBV28 combines with J gene TRBJ1-5, with a weak D call TRBD1 (5 bases). The CDR3 consists of 15 residues. CDR1 MDHEN and CDR2 SYDVKM come from the germline V gene. The V end lost 3 bases, the J end lost 7 bases, and 16 bases lay between the germline ends. As DNA, the CDR3 is TGTGCCAGCAGTTTTTTCGGGGACGCGGGACAGCCCCAGCATTTT. Translated, it gives CASSFFGDAGQPQHF. The variable domain in full, with the rest retrieved from reference TRBV28 and TRBJ1-5, is DVKVTQSSRYLVKRTGEKVFLECVQDMDHENMFWYRQDPGLGLRLIYFSYDVKMKEKGDIPEGYSVSREKKERFSLILESASTNQTSMYLCASSFFGDAGQPQHFGDGTRLSIL.

This clone occurred a few times. The chain employs TRBV5-5 and TRBJ2-3, with 8 positions matching TRBD2. The CDR3 loop spans 14 amino acids. V shed 6 bases, J shed 5 bases, and the junction held 8 bases outside the gene matches. CDR1 SGHKS and CDR2 YYEKEE come from the germline V gene (reference sequence). CDR3 loop: CASNRGGLEDTQYF. In DNA, the CDR3 is TGTGCCAGCAACCGCGGGGGGCTGGAAGATACGCAGTATTTT.

The chain uses TRBV4-3 and TRBJ2-2; D may be TRBD2 (7 bases). Germline assignment: CDR1 LGHNA and CDR2 YSLEER. Trimming stripped 2 bases from V and 15 bases from J, with 19 bases between. This CDR3 spans 14 amino acids. The CDR3 DNA sequence: TGCGCCAGCAGCCAACAAGGGGGGGACCCTAGGTTGTTTTTT. It yields the protein CASSQQGGDPRLFF.

The V call is TRBV10-3, the J call TRBJ2-2, with D perhaps TRBD1 (6 bases). The CDR3 runs to 17 residues. Germline CDR1 and CDR2: ENHRY and SYGVKD. Trimming stripped 6 bases from V and 0 bases from J, with 17 bases between. The CDR3 reads CAISYSGALTNTGELFF. The CDR3 DNA reads as TGTGCCATCAGCTATTCAGGGGCTCTTACGAACACCGGGGAGCTGTTTTTT.

The chain combines TRBV4-2 with TRBJ2-1; 9 bases are a match to TRBD2. Germline V CDR1 and CDR2: LGHNA, YNFKEQ. The CDR3 has 16 residues. V dropped 1 base and J dropped 1; count of bases not matched to a gene: 2. This chain's CDR3 is CASSQVAGASYNEQFF. DNA for the CDR3: TGTGCCAGCAGCCAAGTAGCGGGAGCTTCCTACAATGAGCAGTTCTTC.

The chain links TRBV10-3 to TRBJ1-5; no firm D call. Germline loops: CDR1 ENHRY, CDR2 SYGVKD. The V gene lost 7 bases and the J gene lost 6 bases, with 16 bases spanning the gap. The length of the CDR3 is 14 residues. The CDR3 DNA reads as TGTGCCATCAAGGCGGAGTCCGACCTTCAGCCCCAGCATTTT. Translated, it gives CAIKAESDLQPQHF.

The chain employs TRBV11-2 and TRBJ2-1; 8 bases line up with TRBD1. Trimming cost V 7 bases and J 7 bases; bases outside gene matches: 12. This CDR3 has 15 amino acids. Germline V gene sequence: CDR1 SGHAT, CDR2 FQNNGV. In DNA form, the CDR3 reads TGTGCCAGCACCAGACCGGGACAGGCCATGAATGAGCAGTTCTTC. Translating gives CASTRPGQAMNEQFF.

This clone was counted a few times. The chain is built from TRBV7-9 and TRBJ2-5; D possibly corresponds to TRBD1 (5 bases). V lost 8 bases, J lost 4 bases, and 11 bases lay in between. Per the germline V gene, CDR1 is SEHNR and CDR2 is FQNEAQ (reference sequence). The CDR3 runs to 12 residues. The CDR3 bases are TGTGCCAGCGGGGCCAGGGCAGAGACCCAGTACTTC. This translates into CASGARAETQYF.

This chain's CDR3 is CASSPRRGYNEQFF. CDR3 in DNA: TGTGCCAGCAGTCCCCGCAGGGGATACAATGAGCAGTTCTTC. The chain is built from TRBV27 and TRBJ2-1, with D possibly matching TRBD1 (6 bases). This CDR3 is built from 14 residues. V was pared by 5 bases and J by 4 bases, with 12 bases between. The germline gives CDR1 MNHEY, CDR2 SMNVEV (reference sequence).

The gene calls are TRBV5-1 and TRBJ2-3; 10 bases line up with TRBD2. The germline V gene encodes CDR1 SGHRS and CDR2 YFSETQ. V lost 0 bases to trimming and J lost 6 bases; unmatched junction nucleotides: 16. This CDR3 has 19 residues. DNA for the CDR3: TGCGCCAGCAGCTTGGCCTTGGTAGCGGGAGGCCGGGAGCGGGATACGCAGTATTTT. It is translated as CASSLALVAGGRERDTQYF.

This sequence joins TRBV4-1 and TRBJ2-7; D unclear. V was cut by 1 base and J by 5 bases, with 3 bases left in between. Germline V gene sequence: CDR1 MGHRA, CDR2 YSYEKL. This CDR3 contains 11 residues. Here the CDR3 DNA reads TGCGCCAGCAGCCAAGTGAACGAGCAGTACTTC. Translated: CASSQVNEQYF.

The chain joins TRBV4-2 to TRBJ2-7; no clear D. Germline V gene data show CDR1 as LGHNA and CDR2 as YNFKEQ. Between the trimmed V and J ends, which lost 0 bases and 8 bases, there was a span of 17 bases. There are 15 residues in the CDR3. CDR3 sequence reads: CASSQDFSVGQQQYF. In DNA form, the CDR3 reads TGTGCCAGCAGCCAAGACTTCAGCGTCGGGCAGCAGCAGTACTTC.

V gene TRBV6-1 combines with J gene TRBJ1-2, with D possibly being TRBD1 (5 bases). The V gene's germline CDR1 is MNHNS and CDR2 SASEGT. The CDR3 sequence is 13 residues long. V dropped 0 bases and J dropped 7 bases, with 9 bases sitting between them. CDR3 protein: CASSEASGGGYTF. The CDR3 DNA reads as TGTGCCAGCAGTGAAGCTTCGGGGGGTGGCTACACCTTC.

The chain combines TRBV2 with TRBJ1-2; a weak D match, TRBD1 (6 bases). CDR1 SNHLY and CDR2 FYNNEI come from the germline V gene. CDR3 length: 16 amino acids. V shed 5 bases and J shed 1 base, with 17 bases lying between them. The CDR3 nucleotides are TGTGCCAGCAGTTCGCGGGGGAGGGGGAGTAACTATGGCTACACCTTC. Translated, it gives CASSSRGRGSNYGYTF.

V gene TRBV5-4 combines with J gene TRBJ2-7, with 12 bases that match TRBD2. After removal of 4 bases from V and 5 bases from J, the junction contained 4 bases not matched to a gene. Germline-derived CDR1 and CDR2 are SGHNT and YYREEE (reference sequence). The CDR3 totals 14 residues. In nucleotides, the CDR3 is TGTGCCAGCAGCCTAGCGGGAGGGCCCGACGAGCAGTACTTC. Translation gives CASSLAGGPDEQYF.

The V call is TRBV28, the J call TRBJ2-7; 9 nucleotides align to TRBD2. The germline V gene encodes CDR1 MDHEN and CDR2 SYDVKM. The CDR3 totals 15 residues. V lost 6 bases, J lost 2 bases, and 8 bases stayed unmatched. Written as DNA, the CDR3 is TGTGCCAGCAGCCCGGGGGCGGGAGGGGCCTACGAGCAGTACTTC. Translation: CASSPGAGGAYEQYF.

This clone appeared once. Other DNA sequences within the sample encode an identical CDR3. This chain links TRBV7-9 with TRBJ2-5; D is ambiguous. The CDR3 is made up of 14 amino acids. The germline V gene encodes CDR1 SEHNR and CDR2 FQNEAQ (reference sequence). Trimming removed 0 bases from V and 2 bases from J, with 7 bases in between. The CDR3 region is CASSLAGSQETQYF. Here the CDR3 DNA reads TGTGCCAGCAGCTTAGCGGGCAGTCAAGAGACCCAGTACTTC.

V is TRBV10-3 and J is TRBJ2-7; D is possibly TRBD1 (5 bases). Germline lookup yields CDR1 ENHRY and CDR2 SYGVKD. This CDR3 is 14 amino acids long. V was pared by 4 bases and J by 4 bases, with 14 bases between. In DNA form, the CDR3 reads TGTGCCATCAGTGTGACCGAAGGGGCGTACGAGCAGTACTTC. Amino acids: CAISVTEGAYEQYF.

The rearrangement joins TRBV7-9 to TRBJ2-1; 10 bases agree with TRBD2. The CDR3 length is 16 residues. The junction had 7 bases not matched to a gene; V was cut back by 1 base and J by 7 bases. The germline CDR1 and CDR2 sequences are SEHNR and FQNEAQ (reference sequence). The CDR3 loop is CASSLGLGAGGNEQFF. CDR3 nucleotide sequence: TGTGCCAGCAGCTTAGGGTTGGGAGCGGGAGGGAATGAGCAGTTCTTC.